The 20 T cell receptor beta chains presented below share a single source sample, sequenced in a study of T cell responses to AZD1222 COVID-19 vaccine (dated by TCRdb to 2020 to 2022). Per the publication, the time point label means: baseline before first vaccination. What the treatment or condition label conveys for this sample: meningococcal conjugate vaccine given as trial control. To prepare the library, the immunoSEQ multiplex PCR assay was applied. The clones in this table, taken by TCRdb from immuneACCESS, are in-frame only. Not every clone is retained; where verified, under half of the shortfall comes from an unresolved V gene, and the cause of the rest is unknown. Across this sample there are about 93,000 clones, with around 92% seen only once. The top ten hold about 2.7% of the sample. Source: peripheral blood, taken on day 0 of MenACWY control vaccination. These receptors all come from an adult in good health.

The rearrangement joins TRBV6-5 to TRBJ2-7; weak D call: TRBD1 (5 bases). CDR3 length: 12 amino acids. V lost 8 bases, J lost 5 bases, and 13 bases lay in between. CDR1 and CDR2 (germline): MNHEY, SVGAGI. CDR3 residues: CASWQGWDEQYF. In DNA form, the CDR3 reads TGTGCCAGCTGGCAGGGATGGGACGAGCAGTACTTC.

The chain links TRBV7-6 to TRBJ1-5; D is ambiguous. CDR3 length: 15 residues. Looked up from germline, CDR1 is SGHVS and CDR2 is FNYEAQ. Trimming shortened V by 1 base and J by 0 bases, and 7 bases separated the two germline ends. The CDR3 is CASSLGPHSNQPQHF. The DNA of the CDR3 is TGTGCCAGCAGCTTAGGGCCTCATAGCAATCAGCCCCAGCATTTT.

This clone was found once. V is TRBV4-1 and J is TRBJ1-4; D is unclear. CDR3 length equals 14 residues. Per germline, CDR1 MGHRA and CDR2 YSYEKL. The V gene lost 1 base and the J gene lost 5 bases, with 8 bases spanning the gap. In DNA, the CDR3 is TGCGCCAGCAGCCAAGTAGTAAGGAATGAAAAACTGTTTTTT. Protein product: CASSQVVRNEKLFF.

The CDR3 nucleotides read TGTGCCAGCAGCTCAGAGGGACAGTCCTCTGGAAACACCATATATTTT. Its translation is CASSSEGQSSGNTIYF. The rearrangement joins TRBV7-9 to TRBJ1-3, with 7 bases lining up with TRBD1. The CDR3 is 16 residues long. V lost 4 bases and J lost 0; bases outside the gene matches: 6. Per the germline V gene, CDR1 is SEHNR and CDR2 is FQNEAQ (reference sequence). Using reference TRBV7-9 and TRBJ1-3 for the parts outside the CDR3, the full variable domain is DTGVSQNPRHKITKRGQNVTFRCDPISEHNRLYWYRQTLGQGPEFLTYFQNEAQLEKSRLLSDRFSAERPKGSFSTLEIQRTEQGDSAMYLCASSSEGQSSGNTIYFGEGSWLTVV.

The chain is built from TRBV19 and TRBJ1-1, with 7 bases lining up with TRBD1. The CDR3 length is 14 residues. CDR1 is LNHDA and CDR2 is SQIVND in the germline V gene (reference sequence). Germline trimming cut 5 bases from V and 1 base from J; bases unmatched to any gene: 4. The chain's CDR3 is CASSLRTGNTEAFF. CDR3 nucleotides: TGTGCCAGTAGTCTTCGGACAGGGAACACTGAAGCTTTCTTT.

This chain links TRBV30 with TRBJ1-3; no clear D. Germline CDR1 reads GTSNPN; CDR2 reads SVGIG (reference sequence). The V end lost 3 bases, the J end lost 0 bases, and 9 bases lay between the germline ends. This CDR3 comprises 14 residues. CDR3 protein: CAWRILGSGNTIYF. The CDR3 region has the DNA TGTGCCTGGAGAATACTGGGCTCTGGAAACACCATATATTTT.

The chain couples TRBV2 to TRBJ1-1, with unresolved D. The CDR3 consists of 12 residues. The V gene lost 8 bases and the J gene lost 4 bases, with 11 bases spanning the gap. CDR1 SNHLY and CDR2 FYNNEI come from the germline V gene. The DNA of the CDR3 is TGTGCCAGCTTGCCCCTAGGCACTGAAGCTTTCTTT. Its translation is CASLPLGTEAFF.

The V call is TRBV5-1, the J call TRBJ2-5; the match to TRBD2 covers 15 bases. Germline CDR1 SGHRS, CDR2 YFSETQ. V shed 4 bases, J shed 0 bases, and the junction held 4 bases outside the gene matches. This CDR3 contains 17 residues. The DNA of the CDR3 is TGCGCCAGCAGCAGCGGACTAGCGGGGGGGGACCAAGAGACCCAGTACTTC. Encoded protein: CASSSGLAGGDQETQYF.

The chain joins TRBV11-2 to TRBJ2-1, with TRBD2 as a possible D gene (7 bases). The CDR3 is 16 amino acids. V was cut by 2 bases and J by 10 bases, with 21 bases left in between. CDR1 and CDR2 (germline): SGHAT, FQNNGV. CDR3 sequence (DNA): TGTGCCAGCAGCTTAAACCCCGGGGGGCCCTCCCTAGAGCAGTTCTTC. It encodes CASSLNPGGPSLEQFF.

The CDR3 region is CASSSRGTGNNSPLHF. The CDR3 DNA reads TGTGCCAGCAGCTCAAGGGGGACAGGGAATAATTCACCCCTCCACTTT. This chain joins TRBV7-2 and TRBJ1-6; the match to TRBD1 covers 9 bases. Germline loops: CDR1 SGHTA, CDR2 FQGNSA. The J segment lost 5 bases and the V segment lost 4 bases, leaving 6 bases of the junction unmatched. There are 16 residues in the CDR3.

A word on this clone: In the same sample, other DNA sequences code for this CDR3. The V gene is TRBV7-8, the J gene TRBJ1-1; TRBD1 agrees at 9 bases. CDR1 is SGHVS, CDR2 FQNEAQ, per germline. CDR3 size: 14 residues. J gave up 3 bases and V 5 bases, and 4 bases lay outside the gene matches. The CDR3 loop reads CASSTDRGDTEAFF. In DNA, the CDR3 is TGTGCCAGCAGCACCGACAGGGGGGACACTGAAGCTTTCTTT.

The chain joins TRBV5-1 to TRBJ2-1, with 11 nucleotides matching TRBD2. The CDR3 covers 15 residues. Germline V gene data show CDR1 as SGHRS and CDR2 as YFSETQ. J gave up 4 bases and V 4 bases, and 4 bases lay outside the gene matches. The CDR3 loop reads CASSTGLAGYNEQFF. CDR3 nucleotide sequence: TGCGCCAGCAGCACCGGACTAGCGGGTTACAATGAGCAGTTCTTC.

The V gene is TRBV15, the J gene TRBJ1-3; no firm D call. The V and J ends lost 0 bases and 0 bases respectively, with 6 bases between them. The CDR3 covers 15 residues. Germline V lookup: CDR1 LNHNV, CDR2 YYDKDF (reference sequence). The CDR3: CATSRESRSGNTIYF. The CDR3 coding sequence is TGTGCCACCAGCAGAGAGTCCCGCTCTGGAAACACCATATATTTT.

The chain is built from TRBV6-6 and TRBJ1-5; D gene ambiguous. Germline V gene lookup returns CDR1 MNHNY and CDR2 SVGAGI (reference sequence). Trimming stripped 4 bases from V and 3 bases from J, with 10 bases between. The CDR3 runs to 14 residues. The CDR3 loop is CASSSGAHNQPQHF. The CDR3 DNA sequence: TGTGCCAGCAGTTCGGGAGCTCACAATCAGCCCCAGCATTTT.

J is TRBJ2-7 and V is TRBV30; TRBD1 aligns across 9 bases. This CDR3 has 14 residues. Germline lookup yields CDR1 GTSNPN and CDR2 SVGIG (reference sequence). V shed 2 bases, J shed 3 bases, and the junction held 5 bases outside the gene matches. In DNA form, the CDR3 reads TGTGCCTGGAGTACCGACAGGGGGGGCTACGAGCAGTACTTC. As protein: CAWSTDRGGYEQYF.

The CDR3 DNA is TGTGCCAGCAGCTTAGTCGGGTTTCGGGCTTTCTTT. This encodes CASSLVGFRAFF. J is TRBJ1-1 and V is TRBV7-2, with D hard to call. The V gene's germline CDR1 is SGHTA and CDR2 FQGNSA. Trimming left V 1 base short and J 11 bases short, with 11 bases between. This CDR3 region has 12 residues.

The genes are TRBV5-1 and TRBJ1-1; 9 nucleotides line up with TRBD1. CDR3 length: 14 amino acids. Germline trimming cut 7 bases from V and 5 bases from J; bases unmatched to any gene: 9. Looked up from germline, CDR1 is SGHRS and CDR2 is YFSETQ. The CDR3 DNA is TGCGCCAGCCGCACAGGGGGCGCATCGACTGAAGCTTTCTTT. Amino acids: CASRTGGASTEAFF. Looking up the rest from reference TRBV5-1 and TRBJ1-1 gives the full variable domain: KAGVTQTPRYLIKTRGQQVTLSCSPISGHRSVSWYQQTPGQGLQFLFEYFSETQRNKGNFPGRFSGRQFSNSRSEMNVSTLELGDSALYLCASRTGGASTEAFFGQGTRLTVV.

The chain couples TRBV9 to TRBJ1-6, with TRBD1 as a possible D gene (6 bases). Germline-derived CDR1 and CDR2 are SGDLS and YYNGEE. The CDR3 is 15 amino acids. The V end lost 0 bases, the J end lost 5 bases, and 9 bases lay between the germline ends. The CDR3: CASSVDRTDNSPLHF. In nucleotides, the CDR3 is TGTGCCAGCAGCGTAGATAGGACAGATAATTCACCCCTCCACTTT.

V usage is TRBV7-6 and J usage is TRBJ2-1; D not resolved. V lost 1 base and J lost 0, with 7 bases in between. CDR3 length: 15 amino acids. The germline V gene encodes CDR1 SGHVS and CDR2 FNYEAQ. The CDR3 loop is CASSLEVSSYNEQFF. DNA for the CDR3: TGTGCCAGCAGCTTAGAGGTGAGCTCCTACAATGAGCAGTTCTTC.

V gene TRBV5-6 combines with J gene TRBJ1-2; the D is unclear. V was cut by 0 bases and J by 3 bases, with 6 bases left in between. The length of the CDR3 is 13 residues. Germline CDR1 and CDR2: SGHDT and YYEEEE. The CDR3 bases are TGTGCCAGCAGCTTGGACGGGGACTATGGCTACACCTTC. It specifies CASSLDGDYGYTF.